This T cell receptor (beta chain) is from a study of cytomegalovirus exposure and HLA in healthy donors. The PCR made use of 60 Vbeta and 13 Jbeta primers. How the authors handled the data: Approximately 86 million unique TCR beta chains, about 12 million shared, were counted in a later analysis. Clones were read by immunoSEQ multiplex PCR, and TCRdb kept only the in-frame ones, dropping some. For V, J and clone size, that table is used; D and trimming come from the DNA. The sample includes 100,000 to 150,000 clones. V shed 8 bases and J 9 bases; nucleotides not matched to a gene: 17. Germline values: CDR1 SGHAT, CDR2 FQNNGV. The CDR3 covers 16 residues.

The sample taken for sequencing was PBMCs. The chain couples TRBV11-2 to TRBJ2-1, with 9 bases aligning to TRBD2. This sequence was found in a man aged 35 to 55 in good health and CMV-seronegative. DNA of the CDR3: TGTGCCAGCTACAGCTTAGTTAGCGGGAGAATCGGTGAGCAGTTCTTC. It encodes CASYSLVSGRIGEQFF.